These 8 T cell receptor beta chains came from one sample sequenced in a study of blood T cells in healthy people across ages. Through a sample-barcoded 5' primer and a J-beta primer mix, a second PCR was run for roughly 7 to 11 cycles. TCRdb reprocessed the 5' RACE reads via MiXCR and lists one record per CDR3 protein. Of 650,000 or so distinct CDR3 sequences listed, around 50% are singletons. The material sequenced was blood. These receptors all stem from a woman older than 75 in good health.

This clonotype has a handful of counts. This chain connects TRBV5-1 to TRBJ2-5, with 10 bases lining up with TRBD2. The germline V gene has CDR1 SGHRS and CDR2 YFSETQ. V lost 0 bases, J lost 4 bases, and 6 bases stayed unmatched. The CDR3 contains 16 residues. The DNA of the CDR3 is TGCGCCAGCAGCTTGGATAAGCTAGCGGGAGTAGAGACCCAGTACTTC. Translating gives CASSLDKLAGVETQYF.

In the case of this clonotype: Being one base from a much bigger clone, this may be a read error. V usage is TRBV5-1 and J usage is TRBJ2-7, with D perhaps assigned TRBD1 or TRBD2 (5 bases each). The V gene's germline CDR1 is SGHRS and CDR2 YFSETQ. The germline V and J ends were trimmed by 3 bases and 2 bases, with 12 bases remaining between them. The CDR3 loop spans 14 amino acids. This chain's CDR3 is CASSSDGAPYEQYF. The CDR3 DNA reads as TGCGCCAGCAGCTCGGACGGGGCCCCCTACGAGCAGTACTTC. Combining the CDR3 with reference TRBV5-1 and TRBJ2-7 gives the whole variable domain KAGVTQTPRYLIKTRGQQVTLSCSPISGHRSVSWYQQTPGQGLQFLFEYFSETQRNKGNFPGRFSGRQFSNSRSEMNVSTLELGDSALYLCASSSDGAPYEQYFGPGTRLTVT.

This clonotype was counted ten times or more. The V and J genes are TRBV2 and TRBJ2-3; 7 bases agree with TRBD2. From germline, CDR1 is SNHLY and CDR2 FYNNEI. The J segment lost 5 bases and the V segment lost 6 bases, leaving 11 bases of the junction unmatched. This CDR3 region has 15 residues. The CDR3 nucleotides are TGTGCCAGCAGCATCCTTGCGGGAGCAATAGATACGCAGTATTTT. Encoded protein: CASSILAGAIDTQYF.

This clonotype appeared a few times. The V gene is TRBV18, the J gene TRBJ2-5; D assignment may be TRBD1 or TRBD2 (5 bases each). Deletions cut 3 bases from V and 2 bases from J, with 16 bases between. The CDR3 consists of 16 residues. Germline V gene sequence: CDR1 KGHSH, CDR2 LQKENI. The CDR3 coding sequence is TGTGCCAGCTCACCCCGGGACCCAGGGTCGCAAGAGACCCAGTACTTC. Protein product: CASSPRDPGSQETQYF. The full variable domain, in which reference TRBV18 and TRBJ2-5 provide the parts outside the CDR3, is NAGVMQNPRHLVRRRGQEARLRCSPMKGHSHVYWYRQLPEEGLKFMVYLQKENIIDESGMPKERFSAEFPKEGPSILRIQQVVRGDSAAYFCASSPRDPGSQETQYFGPGTRLLVL.

There are many counts of this clonotype. The J gene is TRBJ2-3, the V gene TRBV6-6; possible D gene TRBD1, 5 bases. Germline CDR1 MNHNY, CDR2 SVGAGI (reference sequence). The V and J ends lost 6 bases and 4 bases respectively, with 11 bases between them. This CDR3 contains 13 residues. The CDR3 DNA follows: TGTGCCAGCAGCCAGGGATCCCCAGATACGCAGTATTTT. Encoded protein: CASSQGSPDTQYF.

Here the CDR3 reads CASSQRGDQPQHF. CDR3 nucleotides: TGTGCCAGCAGCCAAAGAGGGGATCAGCCCCAGCATTTT. The V call is TRBV4-2, the J call TRBJ1-5; D perhaps matches TRBD1 (5 bases). The V end was cut by 2 bases, the J end by 5 bases, with 7 bases between. CDR3 length: 13 amino acids. CDR1 is LGHNA and CDR2 is YNFKEQ in the germline V gene.

Remarks on this clonotype: This clone may be a read error of a much larger clone one base away. This rearrangement joins TRBV29-1 to TRBJ2-7; D might be TRBD2 (6 bases). In germline, CDR1 is SQVTM, CDR2 ANQGSEA. V lost 6 bases and J lost 7, with 19 bases in between. This CDR3 region has 13 residues. The CDR3 sequence: CSVTSSRVNEQYF. The CDR3 nucleotides read TGCAGCGTCACTAGCTCGAGGGTAAATGAGCAGTACTTC.

Notes on this clonotype: The junction and the germline gene differ at one end; a read error may be behind it. This rearrangement joins TRBV6-5 to TRBJ1-3; maybe TRBD1 (6 bases). CDR1 and CDR2 from the germline V gene are MNHEY and SVGAGI. The CDR3 has 14 amino acids. The CDR3 region is CTSSYSRGGNTIYF. Written as DNA, the CDR3 is TGTACCAGCAGTTACTCCAGGGGAGGAAACACCATATATTTT.